This is a list of T cell receptor beta chains from one sample in a study of blood T cells in healthy people across ages. TCRdb independently ran MiXCR on the 5' RACE reads; one entry per CDR3 protein. The sample consists of 700,000 to 800,000 distinct CDR3 sequences, more than 40% of them appearing once. Sequencing was done on a sample of blood. The receptor set was obtained from an older woman in good health. Each CDR3 is given with its conserved first and last residue.

>TRBJ2-3|TRBV11-1
CASSLGAGGITETQYF
>TRBJ1-2|TRBV7-2
CASSLTRTGGGYTF
>TRBJ2-3|TRBV12-3/TRBV12-4
CASSPESGTDTQYF
>TRBJ2-1|TRBV7-2
CASSTPVRLVLINEQFF
>TRBJ2-3|TRBV11-1
CASSLVLEASTDTQYF
>.|TRBV5-1
CASSELRETQYF
>TRBJ2-1|TRBV6-5
CASSARLAFSYNEQFF
>TRBJ1-2|TRBV2
CASSEAAGIGGYTF
>TRBJ2-7|TRBV20-1
CSARGSREGISYEQYF
>TRBJ2-5|TRBV7-9
CASSLNGGDEETQYF
>TRBJ2-1|TRBV12-3/TRBV12-4
CASSTRDSSSYNEQFF
>.|TRBV10-3
CAMGSVSGASYNEQYF
>TRBJ2-1|TRBV11-2
CASSLGGVRGLRNEQFF
>TRBJ2-5|TRBV3-1
CASSQGQGAIQETQYF
>TRBJ2-5|TRBV10-3
CATRSGVSGRTNNEQYF
>TRBJ2-1|TRBV7-9
CASSQRAGLTNEQFF
>TRBJ2-1|TRBV13
CASSLGGALINEQFF
>TRBJ2-2|TRBV9
CASSRDTLNTGELFF
>TRBJ2-7|TRBV29-1
CSVARTSGNEQYF
>TRBJ2-1|TRBV19
CASTTDIYNEQFF
>TRBJ2-1|TRBV20-1
CSARGTGGYNEQFF
>TRBJ2-5|TRBV3-1
CASSQSPPSTQYF
>TRBJ2-3|TRBV7-8
CASSLRSGGTDTQYF
>TRBJ2-3|TRBV12-3/TRBV12-4
CASRRSGGDTQYF
>TRBJ1-2|TRBV3-1
CASSQTVYGYTF
>TRBJ2-7|TRBV5-1
CASSFGLTSYEQYF
>.|TRBV27
CANSRRTGGYEQYF
>TRBJ1-1|TRBV29-1
CSVAEAVNTEAFF
>TRBJ2-1|TRBV20-1
CSARDSGVAGMVGPYNEQFF
>TRBJ2-2|TRBV7-2
CASRSGLVSAGELFF
>TRBJ1-5|TRBV6-2/TRBV6-3
CASRSQRGRNRVSGQPQHF
>TRBJ2-7|TRBV6-2/TRBV6-3
CASSYPSYEQYF
>TRBJ2-4|TRBV18
CASSPVWDRVGEQYF
>TRBJ2-3|TRBV4-2
CASSQEGDLAGYTQYF
>TRBJ2-1|TRBV7-3
CASSPSSGGLGNEQFF
>TRBJ2-7|TRBV21-1
CASSKDNGTGVSYEQYF
>TRBJ1-5|TRBV20-1
CSASQAGLYSNQPQHF
>TRBJ2-7|TRBV20-1
CSARARYRLGGEQYF
>TRBJ1-4|TRBV12-3/TRBV12-4
CASSTPGMNEKLFF
>TRBJ1-1|TRBV7-2
CASSLVAGGLNTEAFF
>TRBJ2-5|TRBV2
CASTRTPQETQYF
>TRBJ2-1|TRBV6-1
CASRRPVSNEQFF
>TRBJ2-5|TRBV6-5
CASRLAGKETQYF
>TRBJ2-5|TRBV28
CASSPSGTRHAQYF
>TRBJ1-1|TRBV5-1
CAISLRRSSMNTEAFF
>TRBJ2-4|TRBV4-3
CASSQDFGTTIQYF
>TRBJ2-7|TRBV5-5
CASSLMGTYEQYF
>TRBJ1-6|TRBV10-3
CAISESSASSYNSPLHF
>TRBJ2-7|TRBV20-1
CSARSRSSTYEQYF
>TRBJ2-7|TRBV27
CAGSLDRVGQQYF
>TRBJ2-7|TRBV6-6
CASSYSGRGGASYEQYF
>TRBJ2-5|TRBV7-7
CASSLGQAGAQETQYF
>TRBJ2-7|TRBV7-7
CASSPGQPGSYEQYF
>.|TRBV20-1
CSALTRLAGGYNEQYF
>TRBJ2-1|TRBV24-1
CATSDPTGLATNEQFF
>TRBJ1-4|TRBV29-1
CSVSPPRQGMGSNEKLFF
>TRBJ1-4|TRBV9
CASSVAPGLNEKLFF
>TRBJ1-5|TRBV14
CASSQGWNQPQHF
>TRBJ2-1|TRBV2
CASSEGRTGGNEQFF